One sample yielded the 6 T cell receptor beta chains listed below, sequenced in a study of immune evolution from preneoplasia to lung adenocarcinoma. Profiled with immunoSEQ multiplex PCR; TCRdb holds only in-frame clones, not every one. The table lists thousands of clones, about four fifths of them singletons. The sequencing sample was made of FFPE adjacent normal lung tissue. These TCRs come from a person aged 55 to 79 with lung adenocarcinoma.

The chain employs TRBV6-6 and TRBJ1-2, with unresolved D. This CDR3 contains 12 residues. V shed 7 bases and J shed 2 bases, with 8 bases lying between them. CDR1 is MNHNY and CDR2 is SVGAGI in the germline V gene (reference sequence). The CDR3 sequence is CASTEENYGYTF. The CDR3 DNA sequence: TGTGCCAGCACGGAAGAGAACTATGGCTACACCTTC.

The CDR3 DNA reads as TGTGCCAGCAGTTTATCTGCAATCGGACAGGGCCTCGACACAGATACGCAGTATTTT. It translates to CASSLSAIGQGLDTDTQYF. This chain links TRBV27 with TRBJ2-3, with 8 bases lining up with TRBD1. J gave up 2 bases and V 0 bases, and 13 bases lay outside the gene matches. Germline V lookup: CDR1 MNHEY, CDR2 SMNVEV (reference sequence). This CDR3 is built from 19 residues.

The gene calls are TRBV19 and TRBJ1-1, with a tentative D call TRBD1 (6 bases). Trimming took off 5 bases at V and 1 base at J, with 14 bases between the two ends. Germline loops: CDR1 LNHDA, CDR2 SQIVND (reference sequence). The CDR3 loop spans 15 amino acids. In DNA form, the CDR3 reads TGTGCCAGTAGTGAGGAGGGCAGGGGGAACACTGAAGCTTTCTTT. Protein sequence: CASSEEGRGNTEAFF.

This sequence joins TRBV27 and TRBJ1-2; no reliable D call. Between the trimmed V and J ends, which lost 3 bases and 8 bases, there was a span of 13 bases. The CDR3 consists of 13 residues. The germline V gene encodes CDR1 MNHEY and CDR2 SMNVEV (reference sequence). Here the CDR3 reads CASSLGWGSGYTF. The CDR3 DNA is TGTGCCAGCAGTTTGGGATGGGGTTCAGGCTACACCTTC.

J is TRBJ1-1 and V is TRBV13, with 10 bases that match TRBD1. J lost 4 bases, V lost 5 bases, and 4 bases had no gene match. The germline V gene encodes CDR1 PRHDT and CDR2 FYEKMQ (reference sequence). The CDR3 length is 14 residues. The CDR3 protein is CASSPGTGATEAFF. The CDR3 bases are TGTGCCAGCAGCCCCGGGACAGGGGCCACTGAAGCTTTCTTT.

The chain uses TRBV9 and TRBJ1-5, with D hard to call. Germline V gene data show CDR1 as SGDLS and CDR2 as YYNGEE. The CDR3 loop spans 16 amino acids. V lost 3 bases to trimming and J lost 4 bases, with 17 bases between them. DNA for the CDR3: TGTGCCAGCAGCGCCGGTGGAGACTCGAGGAATCAGCCCCAGCATTTT. Amino acid sequence: CASSAGGDSRNQPQHF.